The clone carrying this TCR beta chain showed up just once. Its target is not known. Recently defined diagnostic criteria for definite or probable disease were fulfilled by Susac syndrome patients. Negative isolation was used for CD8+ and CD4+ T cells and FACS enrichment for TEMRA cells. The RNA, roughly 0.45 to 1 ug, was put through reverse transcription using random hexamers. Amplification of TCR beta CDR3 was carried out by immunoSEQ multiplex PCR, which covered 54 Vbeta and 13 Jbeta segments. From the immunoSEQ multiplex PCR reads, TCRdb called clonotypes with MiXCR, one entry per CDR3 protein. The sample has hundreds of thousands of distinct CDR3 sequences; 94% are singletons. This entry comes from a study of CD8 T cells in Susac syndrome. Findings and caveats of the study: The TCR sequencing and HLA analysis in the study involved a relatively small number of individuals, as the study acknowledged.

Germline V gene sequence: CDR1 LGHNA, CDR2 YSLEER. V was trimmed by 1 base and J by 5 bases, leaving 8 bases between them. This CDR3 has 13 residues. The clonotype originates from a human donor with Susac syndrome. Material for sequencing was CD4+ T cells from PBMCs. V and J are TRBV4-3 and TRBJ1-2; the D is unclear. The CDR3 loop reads CASSQGTRYGYTF. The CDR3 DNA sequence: TGCGCCAGCAGCCAAGGAACAAGATATGGCTACACCTTC.